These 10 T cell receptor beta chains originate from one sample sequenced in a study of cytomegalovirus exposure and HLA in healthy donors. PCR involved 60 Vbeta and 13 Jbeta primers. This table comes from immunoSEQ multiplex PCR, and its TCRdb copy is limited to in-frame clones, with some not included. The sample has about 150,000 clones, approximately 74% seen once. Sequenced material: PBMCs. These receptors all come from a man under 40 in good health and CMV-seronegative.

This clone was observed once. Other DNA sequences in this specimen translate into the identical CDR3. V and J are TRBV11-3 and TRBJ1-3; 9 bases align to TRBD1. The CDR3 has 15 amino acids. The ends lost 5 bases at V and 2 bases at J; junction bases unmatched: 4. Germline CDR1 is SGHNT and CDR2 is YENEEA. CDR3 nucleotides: TGTGCCAGCAGCCCGGGACAGGGACCTGGAAACACCATATATTTT. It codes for CASSPGQGPGNTIYF.

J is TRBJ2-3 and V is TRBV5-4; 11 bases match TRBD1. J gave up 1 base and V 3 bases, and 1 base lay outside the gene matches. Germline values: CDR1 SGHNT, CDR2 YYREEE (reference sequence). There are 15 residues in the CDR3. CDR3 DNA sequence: TGTGCCAGCAGCTCGGGACAGGGGGGCACAGATACGCAGTATTTT. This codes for CASSSGQGGTDTQYF.

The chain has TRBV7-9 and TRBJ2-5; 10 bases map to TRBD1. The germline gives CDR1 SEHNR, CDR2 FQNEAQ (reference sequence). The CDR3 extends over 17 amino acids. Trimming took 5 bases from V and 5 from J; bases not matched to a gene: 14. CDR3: CASSLVGTDRGLETQYF. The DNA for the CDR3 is TGTGCCAGCAGCCTGGTAGGGACGGACAGGGGGTTGGAGACCCAGTACTTC. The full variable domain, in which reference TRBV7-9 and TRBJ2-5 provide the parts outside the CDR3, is DTGVSQNPRHKITKRGQNVTFRCDPISEHNRLYWYRQTLGQGPEFLTYFQNEAQLEKSRLLSDRFSAERPKGSFSTLEIQRTEQGDSAMYLCASSLVGTDRGLETQYFGPGTRLLVL.

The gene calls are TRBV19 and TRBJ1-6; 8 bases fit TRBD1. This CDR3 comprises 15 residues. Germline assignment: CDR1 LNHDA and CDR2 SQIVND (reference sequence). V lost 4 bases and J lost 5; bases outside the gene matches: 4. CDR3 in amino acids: CASSRGTGDNSPLHF. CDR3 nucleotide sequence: TGTGCCAGTAGTAGGGGGACAGGAGATAATTCACCCCTCCACTTT.

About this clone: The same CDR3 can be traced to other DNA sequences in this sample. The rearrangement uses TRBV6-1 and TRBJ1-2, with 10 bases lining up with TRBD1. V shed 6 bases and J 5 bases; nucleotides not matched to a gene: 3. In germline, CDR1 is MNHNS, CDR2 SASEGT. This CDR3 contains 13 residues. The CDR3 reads CASSRDRGYGYTF. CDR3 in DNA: TGTGCCAGCAGCCGGGACAGGGGATATGGCTACACCTTC.

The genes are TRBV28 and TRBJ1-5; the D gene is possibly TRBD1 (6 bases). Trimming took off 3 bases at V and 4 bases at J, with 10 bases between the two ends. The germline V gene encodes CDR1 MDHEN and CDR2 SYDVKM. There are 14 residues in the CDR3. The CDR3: CASSFRGQNQPQHF. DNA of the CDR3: TGTGCCAGCAGTTTTCGGGGACAAAATCAGCCCCAGCATTTT.

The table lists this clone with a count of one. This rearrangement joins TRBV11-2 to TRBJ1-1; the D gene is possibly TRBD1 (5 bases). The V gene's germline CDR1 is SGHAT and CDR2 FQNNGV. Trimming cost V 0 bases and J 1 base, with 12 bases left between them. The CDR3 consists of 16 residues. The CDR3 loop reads CASSLDGGLGNTEAFF. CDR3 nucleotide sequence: TGTGCCAGCAGCTTAGATGGGGGGTTGGGGAACACTGAAGCTTTCTTT.

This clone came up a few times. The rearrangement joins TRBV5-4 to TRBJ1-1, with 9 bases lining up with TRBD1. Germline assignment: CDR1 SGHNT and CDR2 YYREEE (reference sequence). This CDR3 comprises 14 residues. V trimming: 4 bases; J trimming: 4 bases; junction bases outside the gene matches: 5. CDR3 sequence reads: CASSQGQGGTEAFF. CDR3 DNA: TGTGCCAGCAGCCAGGGACAGGGAGGCACTGAAGCTTTCTTT.

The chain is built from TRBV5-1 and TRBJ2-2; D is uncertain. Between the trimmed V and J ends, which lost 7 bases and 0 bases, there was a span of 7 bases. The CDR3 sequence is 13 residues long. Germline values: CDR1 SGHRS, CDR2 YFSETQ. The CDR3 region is CASGQANTGELFF. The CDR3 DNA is TGCGCCAGCGGCCAGGCGAACACCGGGGAGCTGTTTTTT.

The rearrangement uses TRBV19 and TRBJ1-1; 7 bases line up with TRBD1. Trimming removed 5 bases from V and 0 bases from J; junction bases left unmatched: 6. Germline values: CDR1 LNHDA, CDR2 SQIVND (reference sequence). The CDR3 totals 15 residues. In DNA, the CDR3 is TGTGCCAGTAGTTTCGCAGGGGGTTTGAACACTGAAGCTTTCTTT. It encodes CASSFAGGLNTEAFF.